The following is a T cell receptor (beta chain) sequence with its context. Assay used: immunoSEQ multiplex PCR; TCRdb lists only in-frame clones, some missing. Of roughly 71,000 clones in the sample, roughly 80% were seen once. These data originate in a study of radiotherapy plus CTLA-4 blockade in lung cancer. The CDR3 consists of 18 residues. J lost 7 bases, V lost 3 bases, and 22 bases had no gene match. Looked up from germline, CDR1 is GTSNPN and CDR2 is SVGIG (reference sequence). This receptor was taken from a human donor with non-small cell lung cancer who had a complete response to radiotherapy plus ipilimumab. The V gene is TRBV30, the J gene TRBJ1-1; TRBD1 aligns across 8 bases. The specimen was peripheral blood, collected from a patient treated with radiotherapy plus ipilimumab. CDR3 in DNA: TGTGCCTGGAGGGCCCGGACAGGGTGGTTCGGGTACTACCTTGAAGCTTTCTTT. It yields the protein CAWRARTGWFGYYLEAFF. The full variable domain, with the rest looked up from reference TRBV30 and TRBJ1-1, is SQTIHQWPATLVQPVGSPLSLECTVEGTSNPNLYWYRQAAGRGLQLLFYSVGIGQISSEVPQNLSASRPQDRQFILSSKKLLLSDSGFYLCAWRARTGWFGYYLEAFFGQGTRLTVV.